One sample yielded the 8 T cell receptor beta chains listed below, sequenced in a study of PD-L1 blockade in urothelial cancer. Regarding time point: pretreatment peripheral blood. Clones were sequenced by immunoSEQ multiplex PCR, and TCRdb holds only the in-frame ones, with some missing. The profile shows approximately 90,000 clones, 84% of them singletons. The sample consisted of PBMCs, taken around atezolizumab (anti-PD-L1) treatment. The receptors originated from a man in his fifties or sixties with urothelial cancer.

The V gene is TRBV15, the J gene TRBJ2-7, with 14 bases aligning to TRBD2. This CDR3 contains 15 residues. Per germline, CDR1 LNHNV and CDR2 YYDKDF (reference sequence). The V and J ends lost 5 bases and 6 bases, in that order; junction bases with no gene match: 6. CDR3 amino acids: CATSRGTSGSAEQYF. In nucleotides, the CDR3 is TGTGCCACCAGCCGAGGGACTAGCGGGAGCGCCGAGCAGTACTTC.

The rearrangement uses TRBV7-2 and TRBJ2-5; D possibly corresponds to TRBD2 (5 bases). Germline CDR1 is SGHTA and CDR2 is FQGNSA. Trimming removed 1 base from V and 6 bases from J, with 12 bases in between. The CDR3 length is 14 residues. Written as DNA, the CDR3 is TGTGCCAGCAGCTTAGAGGAGCTAGCAAAGACCCAGTACTTC. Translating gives CASSLEELAKTQYF.

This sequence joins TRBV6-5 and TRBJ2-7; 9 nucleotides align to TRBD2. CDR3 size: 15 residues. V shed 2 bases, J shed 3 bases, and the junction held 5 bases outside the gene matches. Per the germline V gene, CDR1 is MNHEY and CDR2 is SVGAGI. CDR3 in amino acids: CASSYDTSGFYEQYF. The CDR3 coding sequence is TGTGCCAGCAGTTACGATACTAGCGGGTTCTACGAGCAGTACTTC.

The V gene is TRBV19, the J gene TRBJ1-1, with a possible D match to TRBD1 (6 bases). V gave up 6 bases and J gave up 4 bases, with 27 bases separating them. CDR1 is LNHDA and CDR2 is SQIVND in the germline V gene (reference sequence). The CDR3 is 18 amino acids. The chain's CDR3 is CASSSQGGAGPVFTEAFF. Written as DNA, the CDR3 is TGTGCCAGTAGCTCACAAGGGGGGGCAGGGCCGGTGTTCACTGAAGCTTTCTTT.

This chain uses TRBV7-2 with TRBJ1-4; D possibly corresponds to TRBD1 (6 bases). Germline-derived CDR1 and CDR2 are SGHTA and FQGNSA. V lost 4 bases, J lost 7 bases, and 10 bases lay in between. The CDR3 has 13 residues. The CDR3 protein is CASSSRGGEKLFF. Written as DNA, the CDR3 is TGTGCCAGCAGCTCGCGAGGGGGTGAAAAACTGTTTTTT.

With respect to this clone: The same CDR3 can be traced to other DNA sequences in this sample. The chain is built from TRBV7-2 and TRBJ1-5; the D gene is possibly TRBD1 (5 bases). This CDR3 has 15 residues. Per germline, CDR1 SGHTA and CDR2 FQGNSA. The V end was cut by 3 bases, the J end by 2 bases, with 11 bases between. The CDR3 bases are TGTGCCAGCAGCTTGGGCGGGACCGGCAATCAGCCCCAGCATTTT. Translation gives CASSLGGTGNQPQHF. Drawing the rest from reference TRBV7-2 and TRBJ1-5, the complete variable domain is GAGVSQSPSNKVTEKGKDVELRCDPISGHTALYWYRQSLGQGLEFLIYFQGNSAPDKSGLPSDRFSAERTGGSVSTLTIQRTQQEDSAVYLCASSLGGTGNQPQHFGDGTRLSIL.

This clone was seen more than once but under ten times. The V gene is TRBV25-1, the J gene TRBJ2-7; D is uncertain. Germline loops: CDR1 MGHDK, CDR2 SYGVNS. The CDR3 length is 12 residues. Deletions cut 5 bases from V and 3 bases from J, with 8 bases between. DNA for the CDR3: TGTGCCAGCAGTAAGCGAGGCTACGAGCAGTACTTC. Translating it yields CASSKRGYEQYF.

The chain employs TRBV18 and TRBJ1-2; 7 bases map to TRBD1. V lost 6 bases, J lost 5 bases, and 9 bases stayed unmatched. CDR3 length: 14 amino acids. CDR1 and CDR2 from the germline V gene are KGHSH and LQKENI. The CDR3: CASSLRQGEYGYTF. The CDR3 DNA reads TGTGCCAGCTCCCTACGACAGGGCGAATATGGCTACACCTTC.